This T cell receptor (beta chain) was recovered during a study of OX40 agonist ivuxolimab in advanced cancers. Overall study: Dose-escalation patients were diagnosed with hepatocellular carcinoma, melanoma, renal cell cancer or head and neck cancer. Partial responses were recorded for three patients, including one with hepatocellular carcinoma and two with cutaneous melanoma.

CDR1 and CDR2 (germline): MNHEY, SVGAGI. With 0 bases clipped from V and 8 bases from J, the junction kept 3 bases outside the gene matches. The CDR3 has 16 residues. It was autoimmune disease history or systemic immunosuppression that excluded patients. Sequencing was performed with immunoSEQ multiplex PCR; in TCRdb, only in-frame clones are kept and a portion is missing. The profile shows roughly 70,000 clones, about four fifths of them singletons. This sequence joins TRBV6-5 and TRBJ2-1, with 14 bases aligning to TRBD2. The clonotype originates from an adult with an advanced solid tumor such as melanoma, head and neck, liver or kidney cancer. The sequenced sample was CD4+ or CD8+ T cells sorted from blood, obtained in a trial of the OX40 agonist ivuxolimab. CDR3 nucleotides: TGTGCCAGCAGTTACTCCGGGACTAGCGGGGGAGATGAGCAGTTCTTC. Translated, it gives CASSYSGTSGGDEQFF.